These 32 T cell receptor beta chains were all obtained from the same sample, sequenced in a study of blood T cell repertoires in COVID-19. Measured with immunoSEQ multiplex PCR; TCRdb has only the in-frame clones, and not every one. The table includes approximately 360,000 clones, around 86% detected once. The source material was PBMCs or T cells enriched from blood (not recorded which). These receptors were taken from a woman aged 45-60 years who had recovered from COVID-19.

The chain carries TRBV18 and TRBJ2-3; possibly TRBD1 for D (5 bases). The germline V gene has CDR1 KGHSH and CDR2 LQKENI. The CDR3 totals 16 residues. Trimming took off 2 bases at V and 1 base at J, with 13 bases between the two ends. CDR3 sequence reads: CASSPGQGHRTDTQYF. CDR3 bases: TGTGCCAGCTCACCAGGGCAGGGCCACCGCACAGATACGCAGTATTTT.

The V gene is TRBV5-1, the J gene TRBJ2-2, with 8 bases fitting TRBD2. With 2 bases clipped from V and 0 bases from J, the junction kept 0 bases outside the gene matches. Germline lookup yields CDR1 SGHRS and CDR2 YFSETQ. The CDR3 has 15 residues. The CDR3 is CASSLAGANTGELFF. Written as DNA, the CDR3 is TGCGCCAGCAGCTTAGCGGGGGCGAACACCGGGGAGCTGTTTTTT.

V usage is TRBV5-5 and J usage is TRBJ2-5; 7 bases agree with TRBD1. This CDR3 contains 13 residues. Germline trimming cut 3 bases from V and 6 bases from J; bases unmatched to any gene: 5. Per the germline V gene, CDR1 is SGHKS and CDR2 is YYEKEE (reference sequence). The CDR3 protein is CASSSGGLKTQYF. The CDR3 region has the DNA TGTGCCAGCAGCTCAGGGGGTTTGAAGACCCAGTACTTC.

The chain has TRBV11-2 and TRBJ1-5, with D possibly matching TRBD1 (5 bases). V lost 3 bases and J 1 base, leaving 10 bases between the germline ends. This CDR3 spans 15 amino acids. The germline V gene has CDR1 SGHAT and CDR2 FQNNGV. The CDR3 bases are TGTGCCAGCAGCTTCCAGGGTGAGAGCAATCAGCCCCAGCATTTT. It specifies CASSFQGESNQPQHF.

The chain is built from TRBV14 and TRBJ2-2; D gene unclear. The CDR3 length is 16 residues. Germline V CDR1 and CDR2: SGHDN, FVKESK. The V end lost 5 bases, the J end lost 1 base, and 14 bases lay between the germline ends. The CDR3 here is CASSGEMGWNTGELFF. CDR3 nucleotide sequence: TGTGCCAGCAGCGGAGAGATGGGTTGGAACACCGGGGAGCTGTTTTTT.

In this sample, this clone turned up once. The chain uses TRBV27 and TRBJ2-3, with TRBD2 matching over 8 bases. This CDR3 region has 15 residues. Germline CDR1 and CDR2: MNHEY and SMNVEV (reference sequence). Trimming removed 5 bases from V and 3 bases from J; junction bases left unmatched: 7. DNA of the CDR3: TGTGCCAGCAGTCCGGGGGGGCCCTGGACAGATACGCAGTATTTT. This translates into CASSPGGPWTDTQYF.

Only a few counts were recorded for this clone. The chain combines TRBV7-9 with TRBJ1-1; D is uncertain. The ends were cut back, 2 bases at V and 0 bases at J, with 4 bases in the middle. Germline assignment: CDR1 SEHNR and CDR2 FQNEAQ (reference sequence). CDR3 length: 13 amino acids. Here the CDR3 reads CASSLSVNTEAFF. The CDR3 DNA is TGTGCCAGCAGCTTATCGGTGAACACTGAAGCTTTCTTT.

The chain employs TRBV10-3 and TRBJ1-4; 10 bases match TRBD1. Germline trimming cut 6 bases from V and 8 bases from J; bases unmatched to any gene: 6. Germline CDR1 ENHRY, CDR2 SYGVKD. The CDR3 contains 14 residues. The CDR3 DNA reads TGTGCCATCAGGGCCGGGACAGGGGAAGAAAAACTGTTTTTT. Its translation is CAIRAGTGEEKLFF.

The rearrangement links TRBV5-6 to TRBJ2-7; D remains unclear. V was clipped by 4 bases and J by 3 bases, with 5 bases between them. The length of the CDR3 is 11 residues. Germline lookup yields CDR1 SGHDT and CDR2 YYEEEE. CDR3 DNA sequence: TGTGCCAGCAGCGCCTACTACGAGCAGTACTTC. It yields the protein CASSAYYEQYF.

The V call is TRBV7-9, the J call TRBJ2-6; 9 bases agree with TRBD1. Trimming removed 8 bases from V and 4 bases from J; junction bases left unmatched: 9. CDR1 is SEHNR and CDR2 is FQNEAQ in the germline V gene (reference sequence). The length of the CDR3 is 16 residues. The DNA of the CDR3 is TGTGCCAGCCCGGGACAGGGTTTCCCCGGGGCCAACGTCCTGACTTTC. It codes for CASPGQGFPGANVLTF. Based on the CDR3 plus reference TRBV7-9 and TRBJ2-6, the full variable domain is DTGVSQNPRHKITKRGQNVTFRCDPISEHNRLYWYRQTLGQGPEFLTYFQNEAQLEKSRLLSDRFSAERPKGSFSTLEIQRTEQGDSAMYLCASPGQGFPGANVLTFGAGSRLTVL.

The chain is built from TRBV4-1 and TRBJ2-7; D gene unclear. Trimming stripped 2 bases from V and 0 bases from J, with 11 bases between. The CDR3 consists of 15 residues. Germline values: CDR1 MGHRA, CDR2 YSYEKL. The CDR3 nucleotides are TGCGCCAGCAGCCAACAAACACGGAGCTCCTACGAGCAGTACTTC. This codes for CASSQQTRSSYEQYF.

This clone was seen only a few times. The chain couples TRBV6-2 or TRBV6-3 to TRBJ1-5, with D perhaps matching TRBD1 (6 bases). V was clipped by 5 bases and J by 7 bases, with 15 bases between them. The CDR3 totals 14 residues. Germline-derived CDR1 and CDR2 are MNHEY and SVGEGT. CDR3 protein: CASSNQGLGQPQHF. CDR3 DNA: TGTGCCAGCAGTAACCAGGGGTTGGGACAGCCCCAGCATTTT.

The chain is built from TRBV6-1 and TRBJ1-2, with 10 bases that match TRBD1. CDR1 and CDR2 from the germline V gene are MNHNS and SASEGT. V shed 3 bases and J 9 bases; nucleotides not matched to a gene: 10. This CDR3 has 15 residues. The CDR3 here is CASSEGDRGRDRYTF. In DNA, the CDR3 is TGTGCCAGCAGTGAGGGGGACAGGGGTCGTGATCGCTACACCTTC.

The V and J genes are TRBV11-3 and TRBJ1-1; maybe TRBD1 (6 bases). Germline V gives CDR1 SGHNT, CDR2 YENEEA. Trimming pared 0 bases from V and 11 bases from J, leaving 13 bases between. The CDR3 runs to 13 residues. The CDR3 protein is CASSLDRGFVAFF. In DNA form, the CDR3 reads TGTGCCAGCAGCTTAGACAGGGGTTTCGTGGCTTTCTTT.

The chain combines TRBV5-1 with TRBJ1-6, with TRBD1 matching 8 bases. The length of the CDR3 is 14 residues. Losses at the gene ends were 2 bases for V and 7 bases for J; bases not matched to a gene: 2. Germline CDR1 reads SGHRS; CDR2 reads YFSETQ. The DNA for the CDR3 is TGCGCCAGCAGCTTACGACAGGGGAATTCACCCCTCCACTTT. This sequence encodes CASSLRQGNSPLHF.

CDR3 protein: CASSLRPGINSPLHF. CDR3 DNA: TGTGCCAGCAGCTTGCGTCCAGGGATTAATTCACCCCTCCACTTT. The V and J genes are TRBV11-3 and TRBJ1-6; possible D gene TRBD1, 5 bases. The CDR3 sequence is 15 residues long. Trimming shortened V by 3 bases and J by 6 bases, and 12 bases separated the two germline ends. Germline assignment: CDR1 SGHNT and CDR2 YENEEA.

The J gene is TRBJ1-3, the V gene TRBV11-3; D is unclear. Germline CDR1 SGHNT, CDR2 YENEEA. The CDR3 sequence is 17 residues long. V lost 1 base to trimming and J lost 0 bases, with 13 bases between them. Written as DNA, the CDR3 is TGTGCCAGCAGCTTAGCCTCGGCAGCGTTCTCTGGAAACACCATATATTTT. Translating gives CASSLASAAFSGNTIYF.

The CDR3 coding sequence is TGTGCCAGCAGTTCCTACAGCGGGGGGGCCGGGGAGCTGTTTTTT. Translation: CASSSYSGGAGELFF. V gene TRBV6-6 combines with J gene TRBJ2-2, with TRBD2 matching over 10 bases. The V segment lost 4 bases and the J segment 6 bases; nucleotides outside the gene matches: 5. CDR1 MNHNY and CDR2 SVGAGI come from the germline V gene (reference sequence). CDR3 size: 15 residues.

CDR3: CASSRGGEKLFF. CDR3 nucleotide sequence: TGTGCCAGCAGCCGGGGGGGGGAAAAACTGTTTTTT. V and J are TRBV3-1 (or the pseudogene TRBV3-2) and TRBJ1-4; D perhaps matches TRBD1 (5 bases). This CDR3 is 12 amino acids long. Trimming cost V 4 bases and J 8 bases, with 8 bases left between them. From germline, CDR1 is LGHDT and CDR2 YNNKEL (reference sequence).

J is TRBJ2-5 and V is TRBV3-1 (or the pseudogene TRBV3-2), with D perhaps TRBD2 (6 bases). The CDR3 is made up of 18 amino acids. Trimming removed 0 bases from V and 3 bases from J, with 20 bases in between. The V gene's germline CDR1 is LGHDT and CDR2 YNNKEL (reference sequence). The chain's CDR3 is CASSQEVVEEGWEETQYF. In DNA, the CDR3 is TGTGCCAGCAGCCAAGAAGTTGTTGAGGAGGGCTGGGAAGAGACCCAGTACTTC.

This chain uses TRBV30 with TRBJ1-2; 7 positions match TRBD1. The CDR3 contains 13 residues. Trimming at V came to 2 bases and at J to 3 bases, leaving 3 bases not matched to a gene. Germline V gene data show CDR1 as GTSNPN and CDR2 as SVGIG (reference sequence). CDR3 in DNA: TGTGCCTGGAGTTCCGACAGGGACTATGGCTACACCTTC. Its protein product is CAWSSDRDYGYTF.

V gene TRBV19 combines with J gene TRBJ1-1; the D gene is possibly TRBD1 (6 bases). The ends were cut back, 3 bases at V and 0 bases at J, with 14 bases in the middle. Germline loops: CDR1 LNHDA, CDR2 SQIVND (reference sequence). The CDR3 spans 16 residues. CDR3 protein: CASSIRAGALNTEAFF. The DNA for the CDR3 is TGTGCCAGTAGTATTCGGGCGGGGGCGCTGAACACTGAAGCTTTCTTT.

V is TRBV5-6 and J is TRBJ1-2, with 10 bases matching TRBD1. The CDR3 spans 15 residues. The J segment lost 8 bases and the V segment lost 4 bases, leaving 11 bases of the junction unmatched. Germline V gives CDR1 SGHDT, CDR2 YYEEEE. The CDR3 reads CASSLWTGGFNGYTF. The CDR3 DNA is TGTGCCAGCAGCCTATGGACAGGGGGTTTTAACGGCTACACCTTC. Together with reference TRBV5-6 and TRBJ1-2, the CDR3 gives the full variable domain: DAGVTQSPTHLIKTRGQQVTLRCSPKSGHDTVSWYQQALGQGPQFIFQYYEEEERQRGNFPDRFSGHQFPNYSSELNVNALLLGDSALYLCASSLWTGGFNGYTFGSGTRLTVV.

The CDR3 sequence: CASSLAPGHGYTF. Written as DNA, the CDR3 is TGTGCCAGCAGCTTAGCCCCAGGGCATGGCTACACCTTC. The V call is TRBV7-8, the J call TRBJ1-2; weak D call: TRBD1 (5 bases). Trimming removed 0 bases from V and 6 bases from J, with 8 bases in between. Germline assignment: CDR1 SGHVS and CDR2 FQNEAQ. This CDR3 contains 13 residues.

This clone was counted a single time. The chain combines TRBV6-2 or TRBV6-3 with TRBJ2-3, with TRBD2 identical over 12 bases. The CDR3 contains 19 residues. Per the germline V gene, CDR1 is MNHEY and CDR2 is SVGEGT. V dropped 6 bases and J dropped 2; count of bases not matched to a gene: 15. This CDR3 reads CASSSPRPGTSGYTDTQYF. The CDR3 region has the DNA TGTGCCAGCAGCTCTCCCCGGCCCGGGACTAGCGGGTACACAGATACGCAGTATTTT.

This clone has more than one count but fewer than ten. Its ends do not fully match the called genes, so a read error is possible. The chain joins TRBV3-1 (or the pseudogene TRBV3-2) to TRBJ1-2; D is unclear. Germline V gives CDR1 LGHDT, CDR2 YNNKEL (reference sequence). The CDR3 consists of 13 residues. The CDR3 is CASSQKCPPLGPF. DNA of the CDR3: TGTGCCAGCAGCCAAAAGTGCCCCCCTCTCGGTCCCTTC.

The V and J genes are TRBV18 and TRBJ1-5; D not resolved. This CDR3 is 14 amino acids long. The V gene lost 2 bases and the J gene lost 8 bases, with 13 bases spanning the gap. Germline-derived CDR1 and CDR2 are KGHSH and LQKENI. As DNA, the CDR3 is TGTGCCAGCTCACCATATGGGGAGGCCGAGCCCCAGCATTTT. Protein: CASSPYGEAEPQHF.

This clone has only one observation. The CDR3 is CASRHGGQGTAKNIQYF. DNA for the CDR3: TGTGCCAGTAGGCATGGGGGCCAGGGTACGGCCAAAAACATTCAGTACTTC. The chain employs TRBV19 and TRBJ2-4; the D gene is possibly TRBD1 (6 bases). V was trimmed by 6 bases and J by 1 base, leaving 19 bases between them. The germline V gene has CDR1 LNHDA and CDR2 SQIVND (reference sequence). The CDR3 loop spans 17 amino acids.

The rearrangement joins TRBV7-2 to TRBJ1-1; D is undetermined. This CDR3 region has 15 residues. Germline V gene data show CDR1 as SGHTA and CDR2 as FQGNSA. V gave up 2 bases and J gave up 5 bases, with 15 bases separating them. The CDR3 DNA is TGTGCCAGCAGCTTAATGACCGCAGAGGCTACTGAAGCTTTCTTT. It is translated as CASSLMTAEATEAFF. Together with reference TRBV7-2 and TRBJ1-1, the CDR3 gives the full variable domain: GAGVSQSPSNKVTEKGKDVELRCDPISGHTALYWYRQSLGQGLEFLIYFQGNSAPDKSGLPSDRFSAERTGGSVSTLTIQRTQQEDSAVYLCASSLMTAEATEAFFGQGTRLTVV.

This clone was counted at least ten times. The chain links TRBV19 to TRBJ1-5, with D tentatively TRBD1 (6 bases). The V gene lost 8 bases and the J gene lost 6 bases, with 14 bases spanning the gap. The CDR3 runs to 13 residues. The germline gives CDR1 LNHDA, CDR2 SQIVND (reference sequence). The CDR3 spells CASATGNSQPQHF. CDR3 nucleotide sequence: TGTGCCAGTGCTACAGGGAACTCTCAGCCCCAGCATTTT.

CDR3 DNA: TGTGCCACCAGCAGAGCACAGTCCTACGAGCAGTACTTC. Translation: CATSRAQSYEQYF. The chain joins TRBV15 to TRBJ2-7; D is uncertain. Germline V gene sequence: CDR1 LNHNV, CDR2 YYDKDF (reference sequence). V lost 1 base, J lost 1 base, and 5 bases lay in between. The CDR3 consists of 13 residues.

This chain connects TRBV15 to TRBJ2-5; 8 nucleotides match TRBD1. The CDR3 length is 13 residues. The trim removed 5 bases at V and 5 bases at J, leaving 4 bases unmatched. Germline-derived CDR1 and CDR2 are LNHNV and YYDKDF (reference sequence). The CDR3 nucleotides read TGTGCCACCAGCGACAGGGGAATGGAGACCCAGTACTTC. Translated, it gives CATSDRGMETQYF. The variable domain in full, completed from reference TRBV15 and TRBJ2-5, reads DAMVIQNPRYQVTQFGKPVTLSCSQTLNHNVMYWYQQKSSQAPKLLFHYYDKDFNNEADTPDNFQSRRPNTSFCFLDIRSPGLGDTAMYLCATSDRGMETQYFGPGTRLLVL.